This TCR beta chain is drawn from a study of PD-L1 blockade in urothelial cancer. Study overall: Patients previously received 0 to 3 chemotherapy regimens.

V was cut by 1 base and J by 0 bases, with 9 bases left in between. Germline CDR1 is SEHNR and CDR2 is FQNEAQ (reference sequence). The CDR3 is 16 residues long. As for time point: pretreatment peripheral blood. All patients handed over anywhere from 1 to 8 samples, pretreatment and on-treatment. TCRdb's table, derived via immunoSEQ multiplex PCR, lists solely in-frame clones and lacks some. The sample has tens of thousands of clones; about 86% are singletons. The clonotype comes from a man aged 55 to 70 with urothelial cancer. The chain has TRBV7-9 and TRBJ1-4; weak D call: TRBD1 (5 bases). The sample in question was PBMCs, obtained around atezolizumab (anti-PD-L1) treatment. In DNA form, the CDR3 reads TGTGCCAGCAGCTTAGGGGGCGGAGCAACTAATGAAAAACTGTTTTTT. This translates into CASSLGGGATNEKLFF.